These 25 T cell receptor beta chains came from one sample sequenced in a study of vaccination and CD4 T cells after COVID-19. CD4+ T cells that had been cultured provided DNA sequenced with the Oncomine TCR Beta short-read assay. In TCRdb, the PCR reads were re-called with MiXCR into one record per CDR3 protein. The sample carries 4,500 to 6,500 distinct CDR3 sequences, roughly 66% recorded once. The antigens for these receptors are not known. The treatment here: approximately nine-day PBMC culture with coronavirus spike peptide pools or control peptides (ViraFEST assay). From the unexposed donor, CD4+ T cells were collected ahead of the COVID-19 pandemic (2011-2018). The material sequenced was CD4+ T cells from blood, cultured in vitro. The receptors shown here come from a human donor in good health.

CDR3 sequence (DNA): TGTGCCAGCAGCTTTGGCGGGGGCTCGGAGACCCAGTACTTC. This encodes CASSFGGGSETQYF. The chain has TRBV7-2 and TRBJ2-5; D might be TRBD2 (7 bases). The length of the CDR3 is 14 residues. Germline CDR1 reads SGHTA; CDR2 reads FQGNSA. With 3 bases removed from V and 5 bases from J, the gap between germline ends came to 13 bases. The full variable domain, with the rest looked up from reference TRBV7-2 and TRBJ2-5, is GAGVSQSPSNKVTEKGKDVELRCDPISGHTALYWYRQSLGQGLEFLIYFQGNSAPDKSGLPSDRFSAERTGGSVSTLTIQRTQQEDSAVYLCASSFGGGSETQYFGPGTRLLVL.

This chain joins TRBV20-1 and TRBJ1-5; no firm D call. The germline V and J ends were trimmed by 5 bases and 7 bases, with 12 bases remaining between them. The CDR3 spans 12 residues. The V gene's germline CDR1 is DFQATT and CDR2 SNEGSKA (reference sequence). As DNA, the CDR3 is TGCAGTGCTGCCCCCCCTTCCCAGCCCCAGCATTTT. It translates to CSAAPPSQPQHF.

The chain joins TRBV4-1 to TRBJ1-2; 8 positions match TRBD1. V lost 1 base and J lost 4; bases outside the gene matches: 8. The CDR3 is 16 residues long. CDR1 and CDR2 from the germline V gene are MGHRA and YSYEKL. The CDR3 loop reads CASSQGVPGGGYGYTF. CDR3 sequence (DNA): TGCGCCAGCAGCCAAGGGGTGCCAGGGGGCGGCTATGGCTACACCTTC.

The chain is built from TRBV19 and TRBJ2-7; maybe TRBD1 (5 bases). Germline values: CDR1 LNHDA, CDR2 SQIVND (reference sequence). V lost 2 bases, J lost 4 bases, and 6 bases lay in between. The CDR3 has 12 amino acids. As DNA, the CDR3 is TGTGCCAGTAGTATAAAGGGGTACGAGCAGTACTTC. It specifies CASSIKGYEQYF.

The chain employs TRBV20-1 and TRBJ1-2; no clear D. V was cut by 3 bases and J by 0 bases, with 11 bases left in between. The germline V gene encodes CDR1 DFQATT and CDR2 SNEGSKA (reference sequence). This CDR3 comprises 14 residues. This chain's CDR3 is CSASPSQTNYGYTF. The CDR3, as DNA: TGCAGTGCTAGTCCCTCGCAGACTAACTATGGCTACACCTTC.

The V call is TRBV20-1, the J call TRBJ2-7, with 12 bases identical to TRBD1. CDR3 length: 14 amino acids. The germline gives CDR1 DFQATT, CDR2 SNEGSKA (reference sequence). V lost 5 bases, J lost 8 bases, and 10 bases stayed unmatched. In nucleotides, the CDR3 is TGCAGTGCTCCAACCGGGACAGGGGGCGATAAGCAGTACTTC. Its protein is CSAPTGTGGDKQYF.

The rearrangement uses TRBV5-4 and TRBJ2-5, with D possibly being TRBD1 (6 bases). Trimming took 4 bases from V and 0 from J, leaving 13 bases between them. CDR1 is SGHNT, CDR2 YYREEE, per germline (reference sequence). The CDR3 totals 15 residues. CDR3 coding DNA: TGTGCCAGCAGCACCCAACAGGGCTACCAAGAGACCCAGTACTTC. Amino acids: CASSTQQGYQETQYF.

The gene calls are TRBV2 and TRBJ2-3; TRBD2 matches at 14 bases. This CDR3 has 15 amino acids. Germline CDR1 is SNHLY and CDR2 is FYNNEI. With V trimmed by 9 bases and J by 7 bases, 9 bases remained unmatched. In DNA form, the CDR3 reads TGTGCCAGAATGGGGACTAGCGGGAGCGAAAATACGCAGTATTTT. Amino acids: CARMGTSGSENTQYF.

The rearrangement uses TRBV5-1 and TRBJ2-7; no reliable D call. The V end lost 4 bases, the J end lost 5 bases, and 7 bases lay between the germline ends. The length of the CDR3 is 11 residues. CDR1 SGHRS and CDR2 YFSETQ come from the germline V gene. The DNA of the CDR3 is TGCGCCAGCAGCATTGACAACGAGCAGTACTTC. Translated: CASSIDNEQYF.

This chain connects TRBV9 to TRBJ1-2; D gene unclear. The germline CDR1 and CDR2 sequences are SGDLS and YYNGEE. There are 16 residues in the CDR3. Trimming removed 0 bases from V and 7 bases from J, with 19 bases in between. The CDR3 reads CASSVVPGDGGSGYTF. CDR3 DNA: TGTGCCAGCAGCGTAGTTCCGGGAGACGGCGGTAGTGGCTACACCTTC. Variable domain in full (rest from reference TRBV9 and TRBJ1-2): DSGVTQTPKHLITATGQRVTLRCSPRSGDLSVYWYQQSLDQGLQFLIQYYNGEERAKGNILERFSAQQFPDLHSELNLSSLELGDSALYFCASSVVPGDGGSGYTFGSGTRLTVV.

This clonotype was found a few times. The genes are TRBV19 and TRBJ1-1; D possibly corresponds to TRBD1 (5 bases). CDR3 length equals 13 residues. CDR1 LNHDA and CDR2 SQIVND come from the germline V gene (reference sequence). V gave up 7 bases and J gave up 5 bases, with 14 bases separating them. The CDR3 loop reads CASTEGARTEAFF. The CDR3 nucleotides are TGTGCCAGTACGGAAGGGGCGCGTACTGAAGCTTTCTTT.

This rearrangement joins TRBV20-1 to TRBJ2-2, with D uncertain. Germline V gene data show CDR1 as DFQATT and CDR2 as SNEGSKA (reference sequence). Trimming took 6 bases from V and 5 from J, leaving 7 bases between them. This CDR3 spans 11 amino acids. CDR3 coding DNA: TGCAGTGCCCTGGAGACCGGGGAGCTGTTTTTT. This gives the protein CSALETGELFF.

The chain carries TRBV21-1 and TRBJ1-5; the table's TRBD1 call for D was not verified on the DNA. TRBV21-1 is deemed a pseudogene. This CDR3 is 16 amino acids long. The CDR3 sequence is CASSTPRDRGAQPQHF. The DNA for the CDR3 is TGTGCCAGCAGCACCCCCCGCGACAGGGGCGCCCAGCCCCAGCATTTT.

This clonotype was found a few times. The V gene is TRBV7-6, the J gene TRBJ2-3; D not certain. V lost 2 bases, J lost 7 bases, and 13 bases lay in between. This CDR3 contains 14 residues. Germline values: CDR1 SGHVS, CDR2 FNYEAQ. The CDR3 DNA follows: TGTGCCAGCAGCTTATCGGCTTCTCAACATACGCAGTATTTT. This codes for CASSLSASQHTQYF.

This chain connects TRBV4-1 to TRBJ2-1; 13 bases align to TRBD2. Losses at the gene ends were 0 bases for V and 6 bases for J; bases not matched to a gene: 8. The CDR3 is 18 residues long. Germline lookup yields CDR1 MGHRA and CDR2 YSYEKL. The CDR3 spells CASSQDLFGLAGANEQFF. In DNA form, the CDR3 reads TGCGCCAGCAGCCAAGACTTGTTCGGACTAGCGGGGGCCAATGAGCAGTTCTTC.

The chain joins TRBV5-6 to TRBJ2-3; 11 bases are shared with TRBD2. The length of the CDR3 is 17 residues. J lost 2 bases, V lost 3 bases, and 8 bases had no gene match. The germline V gene has CDR1 SGHDT and CDR2 YYEEEE. CDR3: CASSSLRLAGPTDTQYF. The DNA for the CDR3 is TGTGCCAGCAGCTCGCTAAGACTAGCGGGGCCCACAGATACGCAGTATTTT.

V gene TRBV6-1 combines with J gene TRBJ1-5; 7 bases map to TRBD1. Germline loops: CDR1 MNHNS, CDR2 SASEGT. V was clipped by 6 bases and J by 0 bases; unmatched bases: 5. The CDR3 has 15 amino acids. CDR3 sequence (DNA): TGTGCCAGCAGACTCCAGGGGGGTAGCAATCAGCCCCAGCATTTT. It translates to CASRLQGGSNQPQHF.

The chain couples TRBV20-1 to TRBJ2-2; weak D call: TRBD1 (5 bases). This CDR3 has 13 amino acids. Germline CDR1 and CDR2: DFQATT and SNEGSKA (reference sequence). V gave up 3 bases and J gave up 1 base, with 6 bases separating them. The CDR3 reads CSARTENTGELFF. The CDR3 DNA reads TGCAGTGCTAGGACAGAGAACACCGGGGAGCTGTTTTTT.

The rearrangement uses TRBV16 and TRBJ2-7; D is unresolved. This CDR3 is built from 13 residues. CDR1 and CDR2 (germline): KGHSY, FQNENV. Deletions cut 4 bases from V and 5 bases from J, with 12 bases between. CDR3 loop: CASSPFRSNEQYF. The CDR3 DNA reads TGTGCCAGCAGCCCGTTCCGGTCCAACGAGCAGTACTTC.

V is TRBV5-1 and J is TRBJ1-1; a weak D match, TRBD1 (6 bases). This CDR3 has 15 amino acids. Germline CDR1 and CDR2: SGHRS and YFSETQ. Trimming removed 0 bases at V and 1 base at J, with 10 bases between. The CDR3 reads CASSLGGARNTEAFF. The CDR3, as DNA: TGCGCCAGCAGCTTGGGGGGGGCGAGGAACACTGAAGCTTTCTTT. Full variable domain (missing parts from reference TRBV5-1 and TRBJ1-1): KAGVTQTPRYLIKTRGQQVTLSCSPISGHRSVSWYQQTPGQGLQFLFEYFSETQRNKGNFPGRFSGRQFSNSRSEMNVSTLELGDSALYLCASSLGGARNTEAFFGQGTRLTVV.

This clonotype was seen a few times. The chain has TRBV21-1 and TRBJ2-7; the table names TRBD2, a call not compared with the DNA. TRBV21-1 is noted as a pseudogene. This CDR3 is built from 17 residues. The CDR3 bases are TGTGCCAGCAGCAACGGGGAGGGCGGGTTGGCTTCATACGAGCAGTACTTC. The encoded protein is CASSNGEGGLASYEQYF.

The chain is built from TRBV10-3 and TRBJ1-6; D might be TRBD1 (5 bases). The CDR3 consists of 14 residues. V was clipped by 11 bases and J by 5 bases, with 16 bases between them. Germline-derived CDR1 and CDR2 are ENHRY and SYGVKD. CDR3 in DNA: TGTGCCGCAACGCGAGGGGCCGATAATTCACCCCTCCACTTT. Translating gives CAATRGADNSPLHF.

The genes are TRBV7-2 and TRBJ2-5; possible D gene TRBD2, 5 bases. The V gene lost 0 bases and the J gene lost 1 base, with 9 bases spanning the gap. CDR1 and CDR2 (germline): SGHTA, FQGNSA. This CDR3 has 15 residues. The CDR3 is CASSLAASFQETQYF. The CDR3 coding sequence is TGTGCCAGCAGCTTAGCGGCTAGCTTCCAAGAGACCCAGTACTTC.

This clonotype appeared a few times. The genes are TRBV6-1 and TRBJ2-5, with D tentatively TRBD1 or TRBD2 (6 bases each). Germline CDR1 is MNHNS and CDR2 is SASEGT. CDR3 size: 13 residues. V was shortened by 6 bases and J by 4 bases, with 12 bases between the two germline ends. The CDR3 region is CASRNGGGETQYF. The CDR3 nucleotides read TGTGCCAGCAGAAACGGAGGGGGAGAGACCCAGTACTTC.

The genes are TRBV6-1 and TRBJ2-7, with D unresolved. The CDR3 runs to 11 residues. V was pared by 0 bases and J by 7 bases, with 4 bases between. Germline CDR1 reads MNHNS; CDR2 reads SASEGT. Here the CDR3 DNA reads TGTGCCAGCAGTGAAGCCGTGGAGCAGTACTTC. It encodes CASSEAVEQYF.